These 16 T cell receptor beta chains were all obtained from the same sample, sequenced in a study of Ad26.COV2.S vaccination and SARS-CoV-2 variants. This table comes from immunoSEQ multiplex PCR, and its TCRdb copy is limited to in-frame clones, with some not included. The repertoire has roughly 680,000 clones, roughly 90% of them found once; the top ten carry about 1.5%. Treatment specified: 15 to 20 received Ad26.COV2.S at low or high dose, single or two shots; roughly 5 received placebo; per-sample allocation not given. Samples analyzed were those drawn on day 63 after the first vaccine or placebo injection. The sequenced sample was peripheral blood, obtained in a trial of Ad26.COV2.S vaccine versus placebo. These receptors came from a person between 18 and 65 years old who received the Ad26.COV2.S COVID-19 vaccine or a placebo.

V gene TRBV5-1 combines with J gene TRBJ1-1; 8 bases are a match to TRBD1. V shed 0 bases, J shed 6 bases, and the junction held 7 bases outside the gene matches. Per the germline V gene, CDR1 is SGHRS and CDR2 is YFSETQ. The CDR3 totals 15 residues. The CDR3 DNA follows: TGCGCCAGCAGCTTGGGGACAGGGTCTAGGGCTGAAGCTTTCTTT. It yields the protein CASSLGTGSRAEAFF. Based on the CDR3 plus reference TRBV5-1 and TRBJ1-1, the full variable domain is KAGVTQTPRYLIKTRGQQVTLSCSPISGHRSVSWYQQTPGQGLQFLFEYFSETQRNKGNFPGRFSGRQFSNSRSEMNVSTLELGDSALYLCASSLGTGSRAEAFFGQGTRLTVV.

This clone has just one count. This chain links TRBV3-1 (or the pseudogene TRBV3-2) with TRBJ2-7; D not resolved. V was shortened by 3 bases and J by 7 bases, with 13 bases between the two germline ends. The V gene's germline CDR1 is LGHDT and CDR2 YNNKEL (reference sequence). The CDR3 spans 13 residues. The CDR3 nucleotides read TGTGCCAGCAGCCACGCGGCCGAGAATGAGCAGTACTTC. Its translation is CASSHAAENEQYF.

The CDR3 bases are TGCAGTGCTAGTGTTGCCCCGGCGAACACTGAAGCTTTCTTT. This sequence encodes CSASVAPANTEAFF. This chain joins TRBV20-1 and TRBJ1-1; D remains unclear. Trimming took off 3 bases at V and 1 base at J, with 12 bases between the two ends. This CDR3 has 14 residues. Germline CDR1 reads DFQATT; CDR2 reads SNEGSKA (reference sequence).

The V call is TRBV5-1, the J call TRBJ1-2, with D uncertain. V was cut by 3 bases and J by 5 bases, with 14 bases left in between. From germline, CDR1 is SGHRS and CDR2 YFSETQ. The CDR3 length is 14 residues. The CDR3 loop is CASSSDVGEYGYTF. The DNA for the CDR3 is TGCGCCAGCAGCTCTGACGTAGGAGAGTATGGCTACACCTTC.

The chain uses TRBV29-1 and TRBJ1-5; 11 nucleotides agree with TRBD1. This CDR3 comprises 13 residues. Germline lookup yields CDR1 SQVTM and CDR2 ANQGSEA. The trim removed 5 bases at V and 6 bases at J, leaving 3 bases unmatched. The DNA of the CDR3 is TGCAGCGTTACCGGGACAGGGGGTCAGCCCCAGCATTTT. Translating gives CSVTGTGGQPQHF.

The chain employs TRBV29-1 and TRBJ1-1; D is possibly TRBD1 (5 bases). This CDR3 is built from 11 residues. CDR1 is SQVTM and CDR2 is ANQGSEA in the germline V gene. Trimming pared 6 bases from V and 1 base from J, leaving 6 bases between. The chain's CDR3 is CSVRANTEAFF. CDR3 DNA: TGCAGCGTCAGGGCGAACACTGAAGCTTTCTTT.

This chain connects TRBV6-2 or TRBV6-3 to TRBJ2-7, with no clear D. The CDR3 extends over 15 amino acids. Germline V lookup: CDR1 MNHEY, CDR2 SVGEGT. V was clipped by 6 bases and J by 4 bases, with 19 bases between them. This chain's CDR3 is CASSSPGSSGYEQYF. CDR3 sequence (DNA): TGTGCCAGCAGCTCCCCGGGTAGTTCTGGGTACGAGCAGTACTTC.

This chain joins TRBV11-2 and TRBJ2-3; possible D gene TRBD2, 6 bases. V lost 2 bases and J 10 bases, leaving 19 bases between the germline ends. Germline-derived CDR1 and CDR2 are SGHAT and FQNNGV. This CDR3 region has 15 residues. This chain's CDR3 is CASSLTGTPSLAQYF. CDR3 DNA sequence: TGTGCCAGCAGCTTAACCGGGACTCCCTCCCTGGCGCAGTATTTT.

This clone was observed a handful of times. The chain is built from TRBV5-1 and TRBJ1-1; tentatively, D is TRBD1 (6 bases). This CDR3 comprises 13 residues. V gave up 4 bases and J gave up 0 bases, with 7 bases separating them. Looked up from germline, CDR1 is SGHRS and CDR2 is YFSETQ. The CDR3 reads CASSTGMNTEAFF. In nucleotides, the CDR3 is TGCGCCAGCAGCACAGGGATGAACACTGAAGCTTTCTTT.

The rearrangement links TRBV7-9 to TRBJ1-1; no clear D. Germline CDR1 and CDR2: SEHNR and FQNEAQ (reference sequence). V dropped 2 bases and J dropped 6 bases, with 13 bases sitting between them. The CDR3 has 14 amino acids. CDR3 DNA: TGTGCCAGCAGCTTAAGTGGAGGTCGGCCTGAAGCTTTCTTT. It yields the protein CASSLSGGRPEAFF.

This chain connects TRBV19 to TRBJ2-2; TRBD2 is a possible D gene (6 bases). The V end lost 10 bases, the J end lost 9 bases, and 30 bases lay between the germline ends. Germline V lookup: CDR1 LNHDA, CDR2 SQIVND (reference sequence). The CDR3 length is 17 residues. Here the CDR3 DNA reads TGTGCCACCAAGGACGGATTCCCCGGGACTGCGGGTTGGGAGCTGTTTTTT. Amino acids: CATKDGFPGTAGWELFF. Variable domain in full (rest from reference TRBV19 and TRBJ2-2): DGGITQSPKYLFRKEGQNVTLSCEQNLNHDAMYWYRQDPGQGLRLIYYSQIVNDFQKGDIAEGYSVSREKKESFPLTVTSAQKNPTAFYLCATKDGFPGTAGWELFFGEGSRLTVL.

About this clone: One end of the junction does not line up with germline, which may come from a read error. CDR3 protein: CASSYNTKGGYDEQFF. The CDR3 bases are TGTGCCAGCAGTTACAACACCAAAGGGGGCTACGATGAGCAGTTCTTC. The V and J genes are TRBV6-2 or TRBV6-3 and TRBJ2-1; 7 bases map to TRBD1. CDR1 is MNHEY and CDR2 is SVGEGT in the germline V gene. CDR3 length: 16 amino acids.

The chain is built from TRBV7-3 and TRBJ2-3; D tentatively reads TRBD1 or TRBD2 (6 bases each). Germline lookup yields CDR1 SGHTA and CDR2 FQGTGA. CDR3 length: 15 amino acids. V shed 2 bases and J shed 2 bases, with 11 bases lying between them. DNA for the CDR3: TGTGCCAGCAGCTTAGGGGGGCCCTACACAGATACGCAGTATTTT. This codes for CASSLGGPYTDTQYF.

The chain is built from TRBV19 and TRBJ1-3, with D possibly matching TRBD1 (5 bases). Germline CDR1 reads LNHDA; CDR2 reads SQIVND (reference sequence). This CDR3 spans 14 amino acids. V shed 7 bases and J shed 7 bases, with 17 bases lying between them. The DNA of the CDR3 is TGTGCCAGTACCGCGCAGGGCCAAGTGAACACCATATATTTT. The encoded protein is CASTAQGQVNTIYF.

This chain joins TRBV19 and TRBJ2-3; possibly TRBD2 for D (6 bases). Germline V gives CDR1 LNHDA, CDR2 SQIVND (reference sequence). The CDR3 sequence is 15 residues long. V gave up 9 bases and J gave up 0 bases, with 16 bases separating them. The CDR3 region is CASRDFRTSTDTQYF. The CDR3 DNA sequence: TGTGCCAGCCGGGACTTCCGAACCAGCACAGATACGCAGTATTTT.

This chain connects TRBV5-1 to TRBJ2-7; D may be TRBD1 (5 bases). Trimming took 3 bases from V and 4 from J, leaving 17 bases between them. CDR1 and CDR2 from the germline V gene are SGHRS and YFSETQ. This CDR3 is built from 15 residues. The DNA for the CDR3 is TGCGCCAGCAGCTCAACGGACACCCCTGGGTACGAGCAGTACTTC. This sequence encodes CASSSTDTPGYEQYF.